A selection of T cell receptor beta chains follows, all from one sample in a study of blood T cell repertoires in COVID-19. Sequenced by immunoSEQ multiplex PCR; TCRdb stores in-frame clones only, minus some. The table includes roughly 50,000 clones, about 89% detected once. The material sequenced was peripheral blood. The receptor set was obtained from a human donor in a cohort sampled during active COVID-19. CDR3s include the opening cysteine and the closing phenylalanine or tryptophan. D genes are given only for firm matches.

J | D | V | DNA | CDR3
TRBJ2-2 | TRBD2 | TRBV2 | TGTGCCAGCAGTGAAAACGGGGGGGGCCCGCGCACCGGGGAGCTGTTTTTT | CASSENGGGPRTGELFF
TRBJ2-6 | TRBD2 | TRBV9 | TGTGCCAGCAGTTGGCGGGAGAGCGGGGCCAGCTCTGGGGCCAACGTCCTGACTTTC | CASSWRESGASSGANVLTF
TRBJ2-7 | TRBD2 | TRBV7-9 | TGTGCCAGCAGCCCTCATGGGGGGGACCTCCGCGAGCAGTACTTC | CASSPHGGDLREQYF
TRBJ2-7 | TRBD1 | TRBV2 | TGTGCCAGCAGTGTTAGGACAGGTGCACCTGTCGAGCAGTACTTC | CASSVRTGAPVEQYF
TRBJ2-1 | TRBD2 | TRBV7-7 | TGTGCCAGCAGCCCCGGGACTAGCGTTAACAATGAGCAGTTCTTC | CASSPGTSVNNEQFF
TRBJ1-6 | . | TRBV6-5 | TGTGCCAGCAGGGGCAGCAATAATTCACCCCTCCACTTT | CASRGSNNSPLHF
TRBJ2-3 | TRBD2 | TRBV19 | TGTGCCAGTAGAAAGACTAGCGGGGGGAGGGATACGCAGTATTTT | CASRKTSGGRDTQYF
TRBJ2-7 | TRBD2 | TRBV5-4 | TGTGCCAGCAGCTTGTCCTCTAGCGGGGGGCAGGGCGAGCAGTACTTC | CASSLSSSGGQGEQYF
TRBJ2-2 | TRBD1 | TRBV11-3 | TGTGCCAGCAGCTTAGAACCGGGACAGGGGGCCGGGGAGCTGTTTTTT | CASSLEPGQGAGELFF
TRBJ1-3 | . | TRBV7-2 | TGTGCCAGCAGCTTAGTAGGAGGGATAAGGGCTGGAAACACCATATATTTT | CASSLVGGIRAGNTIYF
TRBJ2-7 | . | TRBV2 | TGTGCCGGCGGAGAAGAAGCGGGCGAGCAGTACTTC | CAGGEEAGEQYF
TRBJ2-7 | . | TRBV11-2 | TGTGCCAGCAGCTTAGCAGGGCGTAACCACGAGCAGTACTTC | CASSLAGRNHEQYF
TRBJ2-2 | . | TRBV5-1 | TGCGCCAGCAGGAGAACCGGGGGAGAGGACACCGGGGAGCTGTTTTTT | CASRRTGGEDTGELFF
TRBJ1-4 | . | TRBV7-9 | TGTGCCAGCAGCCCAAGAGCGGGATTCAGGGGTACTAATGAAAAACTGTTTTTT | CASSPRAGFRGTNEKLFF
TRBJ2-7 | . | TRBV5-1 | TGCGCCAGCAGCTTGGCCGCCGGGACTTTCTACGAGCAGTACTTC | CASSLAAGTFYEQYF
TRBJ1-2 | . | TRBV6-5 | TGTGCCAGCAGTAACACAGGGTATGGCTACACCTTC | CASSNTGYGYTF
TRBJ1-6 | TRBD1 | TRBV5-1 | TGCGCCAGCAGCTTAGGGACAGGGGCAGGTTCACCCCTCCACTTT | CASSLGTGAGSPLHF